This TCR beta chain was identified during a study of blood T cell repertoires in COVID-19. Study as a whole: Acute and convalescent COVID-19 samples came from the United States, Italy and Spain.

Germline V CDR1 and CDR2: MNHNS, SASEGT. The CDR3 contains 15 residues. The ends lost 1 base at V and 6 bases at J; junction bases unmatched: 7. Original analysis: Reference gene primers were amplified, and this amplification served to estimate nucleated cell counts. TCRdb's copy holds only in-frame clones and misses some; the assay was immunoSEQ multiplex PCR. From that table come the V and J calls and clone size; the DNA was used to work out D and trimming. The table includes a few hundred thousand clones, roughly 90% detected once. The receptor was isolated from a man aged 35 to 55 with acute or convalescent COVID-19. The chain links TRBV6-1 to TRBJ1-2; 8 bases map to TRBD1. Sequenced material: peripheral blood. The CDR3 bases are TGTGCCAGCAGTGAAGTAGGTGGACAGGGTCATGGCTACACCTTC. Encoded protein: CASSEVGGQGHGYTF.